This TCR beta chain is from a study of T-cell reconstitution after alpha-beta-depleted transplantation in children. Findings and limits, study-wide: Reports say that about two months after transplant, the alpha-beta T cells came out of several hundred graft clones that had expanded.

In this sample, this clonotype turned up many times. Its antigen is still unknown. Using unique molecular identifiers, the investigators prepared the TCRbeta library. TCRdb re-derived calls from the PCR reads in MiXCR, one entry per CDR3 protein. The data contain around 700,000 distinct CDR3 sequences, around 13% of them singletons. Trimming removed 6 bases at V and 8 bases at J, with 19 bases between. There are 14 residues in the CDR3. The germline gives CDR1 DFQATT, CDR2 SNEGSKA (reference sequence). This sequence was found in a girl aged 2 to 10 with congenital amegakaryocytic thrombocytopenia, due to receive a stem cell transplant. Sequencing used PBMCs, obtained before TCRalphabeta/CD19-depleted stem cell transplant. The chain uses TRBV20-1 and TRBJ1-4; tentatively, D is TRBD1 (6 bases). CDR3 sequence: CSANTGTLNEKLFF. CDR3 coding DNA: TGCAGTGCGAACACCGGGACACTGAACGAAAAACTGTTTTTT.